Below, one T cell receptor (beta chain) is given with its context. V dropped 2 bases and J dropped 6; count of bases not matched to a gene: 15. The CDR3 totals 18 residues. Germline V gene data show CDR1 as SGHNT and CDR2 as YENEEA. The PCR was carried out with 60 Vbeta primers and 13 Jbeta primers. The table came from immunoSEQ multiplex PCR; TCRdb's copy has only in-frame clones and leaves some out. This sample yields fewer than 80,000 clones, of which more than 70% are seen a single time; about 4.9% belongs to the top ten. This sample is drawn from a study of cytomegalovirus exposure and HLA in healthy donors.

The receptor was isolated from a woman aged 25-40 years in good health and CMV-seronegative. The V call is TRBV11-3, the J call TRBJ2-1; 8 nucleotides align to TRBD1. Sequencing was done on a sample of PBMCs. The CDR3 bases are TGTGCCAGCAGCTTATCTGCCTTTGGGGGACAGGACCTCAATGAGCAGTTCTTC. Translation: CASSLSAFGGQDLNEQFF. Combining the CDR3 with reference TRBV11-3 and TRBJ2-1 gives the whole variable domain EAGVVQSPRYKIIEKKQPVAFWCNPISGHNTLYWYLQNLGQGPELLIRYENEEAVDDSQLPKDRFSAERLKGVDSTLKIQPAELGDSAVYLCASSLSAFGGQDLNEQFFGPGTRLTVL.